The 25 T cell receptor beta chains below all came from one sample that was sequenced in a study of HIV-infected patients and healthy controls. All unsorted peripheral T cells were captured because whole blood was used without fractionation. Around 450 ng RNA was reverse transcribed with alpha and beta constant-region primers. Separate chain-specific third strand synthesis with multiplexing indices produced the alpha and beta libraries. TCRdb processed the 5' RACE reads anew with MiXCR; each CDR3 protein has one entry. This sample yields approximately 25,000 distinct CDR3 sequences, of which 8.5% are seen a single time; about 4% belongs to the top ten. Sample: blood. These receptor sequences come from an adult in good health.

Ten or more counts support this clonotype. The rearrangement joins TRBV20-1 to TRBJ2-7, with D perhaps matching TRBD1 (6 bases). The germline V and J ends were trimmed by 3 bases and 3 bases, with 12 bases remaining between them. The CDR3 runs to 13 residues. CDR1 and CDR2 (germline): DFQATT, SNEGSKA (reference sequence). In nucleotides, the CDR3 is TGCAGTGCTAGTGGGCAGGGGTTCTACGAGCAGTACTTC. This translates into CSASGQGFYEQYF.

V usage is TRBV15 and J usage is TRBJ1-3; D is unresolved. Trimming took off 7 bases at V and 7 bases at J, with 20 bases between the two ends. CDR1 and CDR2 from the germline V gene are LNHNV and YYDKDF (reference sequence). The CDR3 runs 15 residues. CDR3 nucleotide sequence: TGTGCCACCACCAGCGGAGCCCCGCCGTGGAACACCATATATTTT. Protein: CATTSGAPPWNTIYF.

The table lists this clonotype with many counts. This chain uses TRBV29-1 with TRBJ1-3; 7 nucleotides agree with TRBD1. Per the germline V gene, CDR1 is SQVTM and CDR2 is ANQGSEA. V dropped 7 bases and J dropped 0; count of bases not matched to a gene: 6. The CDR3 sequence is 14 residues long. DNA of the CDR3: TGCAGCGCATTTACAGGGGACTCTGGAAACACCATATATTTT. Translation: CSAFTGDSGNTIYF.

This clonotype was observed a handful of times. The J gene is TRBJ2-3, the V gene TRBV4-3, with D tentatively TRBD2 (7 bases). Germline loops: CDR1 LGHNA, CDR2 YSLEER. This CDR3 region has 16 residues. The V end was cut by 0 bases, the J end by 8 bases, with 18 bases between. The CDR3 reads CASSQDGGGGLSTQYF. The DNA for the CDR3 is TGCGCCAGCAGCCAAGATGGGGGGGGGGGCCTTAGTACGCAGTATTTT.

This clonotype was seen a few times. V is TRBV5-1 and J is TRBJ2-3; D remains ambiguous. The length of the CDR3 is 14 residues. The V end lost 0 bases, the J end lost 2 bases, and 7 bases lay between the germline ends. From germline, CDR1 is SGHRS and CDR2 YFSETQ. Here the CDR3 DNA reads TGCGCCAGCAGCTTGGCTACTAACACAGATACGCAGTATTTT. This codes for CASSLATNTDTQYF.

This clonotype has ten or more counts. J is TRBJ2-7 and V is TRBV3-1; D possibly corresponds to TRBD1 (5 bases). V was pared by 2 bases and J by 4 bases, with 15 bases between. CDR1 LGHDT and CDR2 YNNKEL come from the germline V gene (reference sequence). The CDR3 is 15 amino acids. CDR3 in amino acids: CASSQLLTESYEQYF. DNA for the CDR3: TGTGCCAGCAGCCAACTTTTGACAGAATCTTACGAGCAGTACTTC.

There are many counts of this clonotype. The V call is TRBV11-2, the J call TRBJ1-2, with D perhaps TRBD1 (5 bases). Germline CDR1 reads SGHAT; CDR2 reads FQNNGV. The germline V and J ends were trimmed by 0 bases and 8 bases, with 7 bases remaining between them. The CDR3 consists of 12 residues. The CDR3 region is CASSLDGTGYTF. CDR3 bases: TGTGCCAGCAGCTTAGATGGGACCGGCTACACCTTC.

CDR3 sequence reads: CAWKIRGQGATEAFF. CDR3 bases: TGTGCCTGGAAAATTCGGGGACAGGGGGCCACTGAAGCTTTCTTT. The rearrangement joins TRBV30 to TRBJ1-1; 12 positions match TRBD1. Germline trimming cut 4 bases from V and 4 bases from J; bases unmatched to any gene: 7. The length of the CDR3 is 15 residues. Germline values: CDR1 GTSNPN, CDR2 SVGIG (reference sequence).

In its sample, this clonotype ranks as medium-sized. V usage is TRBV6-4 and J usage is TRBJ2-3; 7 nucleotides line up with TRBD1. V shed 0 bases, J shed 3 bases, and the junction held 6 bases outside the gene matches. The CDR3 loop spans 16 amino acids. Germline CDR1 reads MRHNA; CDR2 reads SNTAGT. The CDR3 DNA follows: TGTGCCAGCAGTGACTCGGCAGGGGGAGCAACAGATACGCAGTATTTT. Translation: CASSDSAGGATDTQYF.

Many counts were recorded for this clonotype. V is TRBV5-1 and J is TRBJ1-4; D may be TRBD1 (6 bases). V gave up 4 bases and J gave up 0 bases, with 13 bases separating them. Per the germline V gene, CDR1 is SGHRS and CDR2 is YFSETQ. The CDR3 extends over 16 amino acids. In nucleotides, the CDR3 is TGCGCCAGCAGCCCCGGGACATCTGCAACTAATGAAAAACTGTTTTTT. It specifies CASSPGTSATNEKLFF. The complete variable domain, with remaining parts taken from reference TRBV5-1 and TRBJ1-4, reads KAGVTQTPRYLIKTRGQQVTLSCSPISGHRSVSWYQQTPGQGLQFLFEYFSETQRNKGNFPGRFSGRQFSNSRSEMNVSTLELGDSALYLCASSPGTSATNEKLFFGSGTQLSVL.

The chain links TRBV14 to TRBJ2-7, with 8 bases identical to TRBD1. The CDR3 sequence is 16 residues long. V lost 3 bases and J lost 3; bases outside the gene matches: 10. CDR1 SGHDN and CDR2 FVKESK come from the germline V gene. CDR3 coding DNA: TGTGCCAGCAGCCAGTTCGTGCAGGGGGCCATCTACGAGCAGTACTTC. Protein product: CASSQFVQGAIYEQYF.

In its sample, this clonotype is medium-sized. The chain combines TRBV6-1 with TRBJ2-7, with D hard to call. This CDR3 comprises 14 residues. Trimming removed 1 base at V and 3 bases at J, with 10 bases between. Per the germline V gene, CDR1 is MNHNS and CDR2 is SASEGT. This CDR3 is CASSEDHRNYEQYF. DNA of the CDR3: TGTGCCAGCAGTGAAGATCACAGAAACTACGAGCAGTACTTC.

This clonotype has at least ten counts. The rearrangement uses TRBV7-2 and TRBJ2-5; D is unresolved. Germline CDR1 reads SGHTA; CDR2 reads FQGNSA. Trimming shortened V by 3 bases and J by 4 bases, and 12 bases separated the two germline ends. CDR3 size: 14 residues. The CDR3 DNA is TGTGCCAGCAGCTTGGTTGTGGTAGGAGAGACCCAGTACTTC. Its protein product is CASSLVVVGETQYF. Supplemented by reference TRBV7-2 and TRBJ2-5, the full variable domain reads GAGVSQSPSNKVTEKGKDVELRCDPISGHTALYWYRQSLGQGLEFLIYFQGNSAPDKSGLPSDRFSAERTGGSVSTLTIQRTQQEDSAVYLCASSLVVVGETQYFGPGTRLLVL.

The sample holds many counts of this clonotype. DNA of the CDR3: TGTGCCAGCAGCTTAGAAGCGACGGCGGGCACTGAAGCTTTCTTT. This codes for CASSLEATAGTEAFF. This chain connects TRBV7-6 to TRBJ1-1, with unresolved D. The CDR3 is 15 residues long. The V gene lost 1 base and the J gene lost 4 bases, with 13 bases spanning the gap. Germline assignment: CDR1 SGHVS and CDR2 FNYEAQ.

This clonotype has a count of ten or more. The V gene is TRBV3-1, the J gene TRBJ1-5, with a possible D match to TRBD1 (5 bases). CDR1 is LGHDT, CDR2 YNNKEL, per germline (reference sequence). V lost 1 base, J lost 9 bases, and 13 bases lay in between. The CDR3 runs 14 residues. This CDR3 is CASSQGQPKRPQHF. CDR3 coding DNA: TGTGCCAGCAGCCAAGGACAGCCCAAGCGGCCCCAGCATTTT.

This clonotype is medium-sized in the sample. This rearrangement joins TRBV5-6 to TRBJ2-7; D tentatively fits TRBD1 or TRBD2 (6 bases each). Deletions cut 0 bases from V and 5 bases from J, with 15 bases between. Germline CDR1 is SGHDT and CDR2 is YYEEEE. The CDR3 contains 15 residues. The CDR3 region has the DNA TGTGCCAGCAGCTTGGTCGGCGCAGGGGAGGACGAGCAGTACTTC. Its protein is CASSLVGAGEDEQYF.

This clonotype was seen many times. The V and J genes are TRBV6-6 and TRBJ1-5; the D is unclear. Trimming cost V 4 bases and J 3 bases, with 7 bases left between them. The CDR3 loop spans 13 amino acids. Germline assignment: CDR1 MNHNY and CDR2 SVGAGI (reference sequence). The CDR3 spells CASSSDANQPQHF. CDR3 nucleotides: TGTGCCAGCAGTTCGGACGCCAATCAGCCCCAGCATTTT.

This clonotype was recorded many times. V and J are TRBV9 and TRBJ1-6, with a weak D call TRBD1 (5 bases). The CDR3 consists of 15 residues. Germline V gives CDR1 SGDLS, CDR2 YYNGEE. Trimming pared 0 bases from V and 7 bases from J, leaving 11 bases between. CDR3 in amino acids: CASSVDGTLNSPLHF. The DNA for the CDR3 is TGTGCCAGCAGCGTAGATGGGACTCTGAATTCACCCCTCCACTTT.

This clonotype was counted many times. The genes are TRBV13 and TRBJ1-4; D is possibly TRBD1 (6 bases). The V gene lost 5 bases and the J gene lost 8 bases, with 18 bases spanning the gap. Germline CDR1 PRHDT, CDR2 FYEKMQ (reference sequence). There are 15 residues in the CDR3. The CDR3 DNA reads TGTGCCAGCAGCCCCCGGTGGGGGGCTCAAGAAAAACTGTTTTTT. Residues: CASSPRWGAQEKLFF.

CDR3 nucleotide sequence: TGCAGTGCTAGAGACGGACTAGCGGGGAAGGGCGAGCAGTACTTC. Protein sequence: CSARDGLAGKGEQYF. The chain carries TRBV20-1 and TRBJ2-7; the match to TRBD2 covers 12 bases. The ends lost 0 bases at V and 6 bases at J; junction bases unmatched: 6. The CDR3 extends over 15 amino acids. Germline lookup yields CDR1 DFQATT and CDR2 SNEGSKA (reference sequence).

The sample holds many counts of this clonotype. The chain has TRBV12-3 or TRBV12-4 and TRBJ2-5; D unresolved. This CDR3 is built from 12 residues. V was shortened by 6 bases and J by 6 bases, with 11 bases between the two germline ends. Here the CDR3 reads CASRAGDQTQYF. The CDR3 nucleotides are TGTGCCAGCAGGGCCGGTGACCAGACCCAGTACTTC.

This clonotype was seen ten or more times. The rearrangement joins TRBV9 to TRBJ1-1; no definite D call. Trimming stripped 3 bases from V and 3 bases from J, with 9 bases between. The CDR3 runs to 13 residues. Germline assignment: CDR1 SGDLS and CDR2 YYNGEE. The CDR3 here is CASSEGPDTEAFF. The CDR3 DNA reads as TGTGCCAGCAGCGAAGGACCCGACACTGAAGCTTTCTTT. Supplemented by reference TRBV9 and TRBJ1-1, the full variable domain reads DSGVTQTPKHLITATGQRVTLRCSPRSGDLSVYWYQQSLDQGLQFLIQYYNGEERAKGNILERFSAQQFPDLHSELNLSSLELGDSALYFCASSEGPDTEAFFGQGTRLTVV.

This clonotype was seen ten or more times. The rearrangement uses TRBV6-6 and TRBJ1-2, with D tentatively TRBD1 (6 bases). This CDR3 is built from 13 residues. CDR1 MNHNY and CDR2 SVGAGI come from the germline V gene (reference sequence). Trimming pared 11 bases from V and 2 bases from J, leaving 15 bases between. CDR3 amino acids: CAFTGLINYGYTF. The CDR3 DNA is TGTGCCTTTACAGGGCTTATCAACTATGGCTACACCTTC.

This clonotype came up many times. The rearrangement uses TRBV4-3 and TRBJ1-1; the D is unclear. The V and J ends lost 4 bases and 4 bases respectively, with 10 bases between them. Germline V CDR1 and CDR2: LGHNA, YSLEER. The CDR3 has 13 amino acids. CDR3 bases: TGCGCCAGCAGCCCCTACATCGGCACTGAAGCTTTCTTT. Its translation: CASSPYIGTEAFF.

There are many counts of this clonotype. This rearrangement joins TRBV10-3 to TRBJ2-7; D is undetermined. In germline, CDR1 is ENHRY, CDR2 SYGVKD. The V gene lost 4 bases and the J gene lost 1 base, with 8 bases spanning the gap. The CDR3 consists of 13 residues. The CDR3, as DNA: TGTGCCATCAGTGGGCAGGAATCCTACGAGCAGTACTTC. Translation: CAISGQESYEQYF.